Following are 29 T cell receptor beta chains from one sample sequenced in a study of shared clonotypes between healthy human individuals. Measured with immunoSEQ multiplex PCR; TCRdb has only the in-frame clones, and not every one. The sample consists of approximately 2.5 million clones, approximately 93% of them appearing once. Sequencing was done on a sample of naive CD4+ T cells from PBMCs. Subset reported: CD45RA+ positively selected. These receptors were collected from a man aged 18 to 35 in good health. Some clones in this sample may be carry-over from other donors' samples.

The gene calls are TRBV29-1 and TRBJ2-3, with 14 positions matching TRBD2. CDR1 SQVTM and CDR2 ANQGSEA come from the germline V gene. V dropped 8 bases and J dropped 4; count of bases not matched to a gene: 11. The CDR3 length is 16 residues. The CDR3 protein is CSITGLAGVGADTQYF. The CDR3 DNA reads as TGCAGCATAACGGGACTAGCGGGAGTAGGGGCAGATACGCAGTATTTT.

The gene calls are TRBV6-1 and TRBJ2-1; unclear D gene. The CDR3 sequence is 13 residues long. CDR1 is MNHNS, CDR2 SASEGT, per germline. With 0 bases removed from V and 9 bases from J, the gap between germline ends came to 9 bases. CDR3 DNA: TGTGCCAGCAGTGAAGCGCCGGGTACTGAGCAGTTCTTC. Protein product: CASSEAPGTEQFF.

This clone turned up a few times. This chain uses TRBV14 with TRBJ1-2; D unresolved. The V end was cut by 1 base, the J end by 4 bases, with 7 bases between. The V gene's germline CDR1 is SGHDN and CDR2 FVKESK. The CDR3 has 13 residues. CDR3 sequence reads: CASSQVSSYGYTF. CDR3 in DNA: TGTGCCAGCAGCCAAGTCTCTAGCTATGGCTACACCTTC.

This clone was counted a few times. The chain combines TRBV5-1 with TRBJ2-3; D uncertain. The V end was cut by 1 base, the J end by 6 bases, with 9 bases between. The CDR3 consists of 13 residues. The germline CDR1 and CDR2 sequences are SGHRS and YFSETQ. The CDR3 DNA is TGCGCCAGCAGCTTGTTTCAGCCCGATACGCAGTATTTT. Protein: CASSLFQPDTQYF.

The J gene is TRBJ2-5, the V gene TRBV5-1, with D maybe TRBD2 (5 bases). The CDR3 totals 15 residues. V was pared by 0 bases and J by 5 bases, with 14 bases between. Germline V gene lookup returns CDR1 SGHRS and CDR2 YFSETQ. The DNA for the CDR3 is TGCGCCAGCAGCTTGGATCCAGGTCGGAGGGAGACCCAGTACTTC. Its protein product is CASSLDPGRRETQYF.

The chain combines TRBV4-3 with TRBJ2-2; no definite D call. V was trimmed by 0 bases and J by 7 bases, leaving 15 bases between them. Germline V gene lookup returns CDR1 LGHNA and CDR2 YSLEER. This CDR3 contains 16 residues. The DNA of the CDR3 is TGCGCCAGCAGCCAAGATTCCGCCCGAAGGTACGGGGAGCTGTTTTTT. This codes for CASSQDSARRYGELFF.

CDR3 sequence: CASSTTSVSSYEQYF. The CDR3 DNA sequence: TGCGCCAGCAGCACAACTAGCGTGAGCTCCTACGAGCAGTACTTC. The chain carries TRBV5-1 and TRBJ2-7, with 7 nucleotides matching TRBD2. Germline V gene lookup returns CDR1 SGHRS and CDR2 YFSETQ. The CDR3 spans 15 residues. V shed 4 bases and J 0 bases; nucleotides not matched to a gene: 7.

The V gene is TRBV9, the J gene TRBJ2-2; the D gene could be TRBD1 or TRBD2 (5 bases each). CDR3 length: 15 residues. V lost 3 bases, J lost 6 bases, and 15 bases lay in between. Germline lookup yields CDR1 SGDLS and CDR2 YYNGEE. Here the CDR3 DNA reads TGTGCCAGCAGCGCTCAACTAATGGGGGCCGGGGAGCTGTTTTTT. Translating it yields CASSAQLMGAGELFF.

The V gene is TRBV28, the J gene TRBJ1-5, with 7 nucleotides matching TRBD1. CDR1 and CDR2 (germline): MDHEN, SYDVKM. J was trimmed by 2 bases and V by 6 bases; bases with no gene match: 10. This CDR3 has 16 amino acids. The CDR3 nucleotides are TGTGCCAGCAGGGGAGCCACAGGGGTGGGCAATCAGCCCCAGCATTTT. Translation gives CASRGATGVGNQPQHF. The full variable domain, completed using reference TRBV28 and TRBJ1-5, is DVKVTQSSRYLVKRTGEKVFLECVQDMDHENMFWYRQDPGLGLRLIYFSYDVKMKEKGDIPEGYSVSREKKERFSLILESASTNQTSMYLCASRGATGVGNQPQHFGDGTRLSIL.

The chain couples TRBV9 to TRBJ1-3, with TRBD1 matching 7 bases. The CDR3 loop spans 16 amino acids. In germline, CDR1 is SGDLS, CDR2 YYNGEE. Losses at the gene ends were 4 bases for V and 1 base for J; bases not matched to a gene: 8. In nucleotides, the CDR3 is TGTGCCAGCAGCATGACAGGGAGAGGTTCTGGAAACACCATATATTTT. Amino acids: CASSMTGRGSGNTIYF.

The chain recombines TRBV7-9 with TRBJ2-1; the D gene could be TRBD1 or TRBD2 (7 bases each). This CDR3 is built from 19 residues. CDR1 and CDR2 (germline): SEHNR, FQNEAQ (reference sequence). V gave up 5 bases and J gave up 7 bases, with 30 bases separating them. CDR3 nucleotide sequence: TGTGCCAGCAGCCCACCAGGGGGGGAGGGCCGGATTGGAGGGAATGAGCAGTTCTTC. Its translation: CASSPPGGEGRIGGNEQFF.

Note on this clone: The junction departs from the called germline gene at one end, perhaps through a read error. CDR3 bases: TGTGCCAGCAGCGAAGGACTAGCTACGCAGTATTTT. This translates into CASSEGLATQYF. The chain is built from TRBV2 and TRBJ2-3, with 8 bases that match TRBD2. Germline CDR1 SNHLY, CDR2 FYNNEI. The CDR3 runs 12 residues. Supplemented by reference TRBV2 and TRBJ2-3, the full variable domain reads EPEVTQTPSHQVTQMGQEVILRCVPISNHLYFYWYRQILGQKVEFLVSFYNNEISEKSEIFDDQFSVERPDGSNFTLKIRSTKLEDSAMYFCASSEGLATQYFGPGTRLTVL.

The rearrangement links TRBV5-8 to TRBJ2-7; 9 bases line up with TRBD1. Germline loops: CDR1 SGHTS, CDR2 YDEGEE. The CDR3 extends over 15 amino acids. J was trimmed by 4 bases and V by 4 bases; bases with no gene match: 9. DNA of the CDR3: TGTGCCAGCAGCCCCCCGGGACAGGGTTTTTACGAGCAGTACTTC. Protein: CASSPPGQGFYEQYF.

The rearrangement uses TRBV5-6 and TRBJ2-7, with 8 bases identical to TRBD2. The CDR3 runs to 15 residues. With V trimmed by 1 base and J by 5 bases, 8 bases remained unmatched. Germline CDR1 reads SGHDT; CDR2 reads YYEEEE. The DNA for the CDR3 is TGTGCCAGCAGCTTGAATCTAGCGGGCCTGGACGAGCAGTACTTC. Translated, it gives CASSLNLAGLDEQYF.

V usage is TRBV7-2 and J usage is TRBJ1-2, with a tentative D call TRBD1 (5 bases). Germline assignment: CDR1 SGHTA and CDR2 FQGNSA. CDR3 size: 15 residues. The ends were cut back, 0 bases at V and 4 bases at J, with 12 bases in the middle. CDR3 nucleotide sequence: TGTGCCAGCAGCTTAGCTGGGACCGTTGGCTATGGCTACACCTTC. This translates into CASSLAGTVGYGYTF.

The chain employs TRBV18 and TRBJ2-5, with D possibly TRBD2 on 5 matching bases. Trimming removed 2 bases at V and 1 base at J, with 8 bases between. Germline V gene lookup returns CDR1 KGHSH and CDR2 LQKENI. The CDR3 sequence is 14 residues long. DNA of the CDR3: TGTGCCAGCTCACCAACACGGGGCCAAGAGACCCAGTACTTC. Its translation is CASSPTRGQETQYF.

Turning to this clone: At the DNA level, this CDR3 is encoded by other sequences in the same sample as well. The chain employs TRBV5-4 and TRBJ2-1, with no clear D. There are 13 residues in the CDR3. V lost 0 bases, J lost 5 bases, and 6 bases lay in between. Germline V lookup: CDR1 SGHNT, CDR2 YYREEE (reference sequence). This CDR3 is CASSLDSHNEQFF. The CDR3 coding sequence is TGTGCCAGCAGCTTGGACAGTCACAATGAGCAGTTCTTC.

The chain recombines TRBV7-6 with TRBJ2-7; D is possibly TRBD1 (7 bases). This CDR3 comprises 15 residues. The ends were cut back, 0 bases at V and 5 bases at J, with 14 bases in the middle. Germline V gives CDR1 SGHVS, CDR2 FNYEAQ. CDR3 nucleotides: TGTGCCAGCAGCTTAGCCGGGCAGGGGGGCCACGAGCAGTACTTC. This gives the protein CASSLAGQGGHEQYF.

CDR3 DNA sequence: TGTGCCAGCAGCTACCGGACTCCGAGCACAGATACGCAGTATTTT. This encodes CASSYRTPSTDTQYF. V usage is TRBV11-2 and J usage is TRBJ2-3, with D possibly being TRBD2 (5 bases). Germline V gives CDR1 SGHAT, CDR2 FQNNGV. The V and J ends lost 4 bases and 0 bases respectively, with 11 bases between them. The CDR3 runs to 15 residues.

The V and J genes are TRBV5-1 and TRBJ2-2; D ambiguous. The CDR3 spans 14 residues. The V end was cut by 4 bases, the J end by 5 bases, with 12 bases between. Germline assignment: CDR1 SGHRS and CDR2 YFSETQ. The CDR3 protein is CASSLNDGTGELFF. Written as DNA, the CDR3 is TGCGCCAGCAGCCTAAACGACGGGACCGGGGAGCTGTTTTTT.

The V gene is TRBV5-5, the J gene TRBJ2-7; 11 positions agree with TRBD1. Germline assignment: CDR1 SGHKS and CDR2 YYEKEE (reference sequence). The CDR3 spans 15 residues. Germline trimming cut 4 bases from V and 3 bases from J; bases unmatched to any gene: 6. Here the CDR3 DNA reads TGTGCCAGCAGCATCGGACAGGGGGCGGTCTACGAGCAGTACTTC. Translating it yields CASSIGQGAVYEQYF.

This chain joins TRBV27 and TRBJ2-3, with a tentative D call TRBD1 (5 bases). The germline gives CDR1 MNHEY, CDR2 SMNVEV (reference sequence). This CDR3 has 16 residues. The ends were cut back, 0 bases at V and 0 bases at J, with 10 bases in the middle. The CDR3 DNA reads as TGTGCCAGCAGTTTATCGCCCCGGACAAGCACAGATACGCAGTATTTT. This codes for CASSLSPRTSTDTQYF.

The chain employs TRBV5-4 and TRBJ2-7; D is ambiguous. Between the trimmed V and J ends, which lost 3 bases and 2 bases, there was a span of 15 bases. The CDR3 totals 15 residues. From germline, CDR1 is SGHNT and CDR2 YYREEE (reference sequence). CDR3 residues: CASSSSTRVTYEQYF. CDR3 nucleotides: TGTGCCAGCAGCTCCTCGACAAGGGTAACCTACGAGCAGTACTTC.

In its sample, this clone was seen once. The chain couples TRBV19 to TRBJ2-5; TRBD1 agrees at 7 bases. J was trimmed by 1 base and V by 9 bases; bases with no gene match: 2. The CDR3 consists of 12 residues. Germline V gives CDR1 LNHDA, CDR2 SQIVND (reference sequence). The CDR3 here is CASRQGQETQYF. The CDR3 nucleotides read TGTGCCAGCCGACAGGGCCAAGAGACCCAGTACTTC.

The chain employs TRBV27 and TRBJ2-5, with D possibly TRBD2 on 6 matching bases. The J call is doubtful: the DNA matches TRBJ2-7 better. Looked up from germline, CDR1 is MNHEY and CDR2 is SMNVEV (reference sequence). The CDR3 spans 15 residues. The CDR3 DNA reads TGTGCCAGCAGTCCCGCCGGGAGTCGAGGCTACGAGCAGTACTTC. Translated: CASSPAGSRGYEQYF.

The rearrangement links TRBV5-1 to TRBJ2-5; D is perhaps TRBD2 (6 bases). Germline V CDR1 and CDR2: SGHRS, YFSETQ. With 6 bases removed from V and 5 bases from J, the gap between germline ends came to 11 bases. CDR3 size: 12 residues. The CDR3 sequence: CASTGGLETQYF. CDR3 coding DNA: TGCGCCAGCACCGGAGGGTTGGAGACCCAGTACTTC.

In nucleotides, the CDR3 is TGTGCCAGCAGCCGTGACAGTATTGGCCCCTACACAGATACGCAGTATTTT. The encoded protein is CASSRDSIGPYTDTQYF. The gene calls are TRBV5-4 and TRBJ2-3; possibly TRBD1 for D (5 bases). Germline V lookup: CDR1 SGHNT, CDR2 YYREEE (reference sequence). Trimming removed 4 bases from V and 2 bases from J, with 20 bases in between. The CDR3 contains 17 residues.

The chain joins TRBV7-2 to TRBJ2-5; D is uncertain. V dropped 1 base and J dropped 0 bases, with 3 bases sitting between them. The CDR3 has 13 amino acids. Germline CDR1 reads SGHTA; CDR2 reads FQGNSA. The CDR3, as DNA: TGTGCCAGCAGCTTAGTAAACCAAGAGACCCAGTACTTC. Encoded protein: CASSLVNQETQYF.

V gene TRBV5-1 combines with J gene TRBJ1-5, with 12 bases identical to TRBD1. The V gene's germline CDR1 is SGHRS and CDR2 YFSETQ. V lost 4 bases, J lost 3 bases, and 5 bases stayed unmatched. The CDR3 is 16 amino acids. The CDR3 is CASSPGTGGVNQPQHF. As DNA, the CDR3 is TGCGCCAGCAGCCCCGGGACAGGGGGCGTCAATCAGCCCCAGCATTTT.